This is a list of T cell receptor beta chains from one sample in a study of T cell changes during pregnancy in multiple sclerosis. Clones were read by immunoSEQ multiplex PCR, and TCRdb kept only the in-frame ones, dropping some. The sample yields more than 40,000 clones, 85% to 90% seen once. Material: peripheral blood, obtained in the first trimester of pregnancy. The origin of the receptors is a female donor in good health, enrolled as a control in a pregnancy study. Each CDR3 is given with its conserved first and last residue. Each record gives: D gene, V gene, clone size, J gene, CDR3 protein, CDR3 DNA. A D gene is named only where the DNA matches it firmly. Rows may omit the clone size; those that give it use once, few, many or a size class.

D gene: -; V gene: TRBV30; clone size: -; J gene: TRBJ2-7; CDR3 protein: CAWSQDFYEQYF; CDR3 DNA: TGTGCCTGGAGTCAGGACTTCTACGAGCAGTACTTC
D gene: -; V gene: TRBV7-9; clone size: -; J gene: TRBJ2-3; CDR3 protein: CASSYAGSFTDTQYF; CDR3 DNA: TGTGCCAGCAGCTACGCCGGGAGTTTCACAGATACGCAGTATTTT
D gene: TRBD1; V gene: TRBV28; clone size: -; J gene: TRBJ1-2; CDR3 protein: CASSPSPGTGEHYGYTF; CDR3 DNA: TGTGCCAGCAGTCCGTCACCCGGGACAGGGGAACACTATGGCTACACCTTC
D gene: TRBD1; V gene: TRBV9; clone size: -; J gene: TRBJ2-7; CDR3 protein: CASSVGPGTETYEQYF; CDR3 DNA: TGTGCCAGCAGCGTAGGCCCAGGGACAGAAACCTACGAGCAGTACTTC
D gene: -; V gene: TRBV28; clone size: -; J gene: TRBJ2-4; CDR3 protein: CASTTRGGIQYF; CDR3 DNA: TGTGCCAGCACCACTCGGGGTGGGATTCAGTACTTC
D gene: -; V gene: TRBV23-1; clone size: -; J gene: TRBJ2-7; CDR3 protein: CASSQCRQEGEQYF; CDR3 DNA: TGCGCCAGCAGTCAATGTCGGCAGGAGGGCGAGCAGTACTTC
D gene: -; V gene: TRBV4-2; clone size: -; J gene: TRBJ2-3; CDR3 protein: CASSQGTAGTDTQYF; CDR3 DNA: TGTGCCAGCAGCCAAGGGACAGCGGGCACAGATACGCAGTATTTT
D gene: TRBD1; V gene: TRBV5-4; clone size: once; J gene: TRBJ2-3; CDR3 protein: CASSAGQGMVTDTQYF; CDR3 DNA: TGTGCCAGCAGCGCGGGACAGGGAATGGTCACAGATACGCAGTATTTT
D gene: -; V gene: TRBV28; clone size: -; J gene: TRBJ2-7; CDR3 protein: CASRKLTGSEQYF; CDR3 DNA: TGTGCCAGCAGGAAACTTACAGGAAGCGAGCAGTACTTC
D gene: TRBD1; V gene: TRBV7-3; clone size: -; J gene: TRBJ2-7; CDR3 protein: CASSSDRGGEQYF; CDR3 DNA: TGTGCCAGCAGCTCGGACAGGGGAGGCGAGCAGTACTTC
D gene: -; V gene: TRBV4-1; clone size: -; J gene: TRBJ1-1; CDR3 protein: CASSQEPQAQGSAFF; CDR3 DNA: TGCGCCAGCAGCCAAGAACCCCAGGCCCAGGGTTCGGCTTTCTTT
D gene: TRBD2; V gene: TRBV29-1; clone size: -; J gene: TRBJ2-2; CDR3 protein: CSVEVVGAGRDGELFF; CDR3 DNA: TGCAGCGTTGAAGTAGTTGGGGCAGGGAGGGACGGGGAGCTGTTTTTT
D gene: -; V gene: TRBV4-3; clone size: -; J gene: TRBJ2-5; CDR3 protein: CASSPGPLRDSHNLRETQYF; CDR3 DNA: TGCGCCAGCAGCCCAGGCCCTTTAAGGGACTCCCACAATCTTCGAGAGACCCAGTACTTC
D gene: TRBD2; V gene: TRBV28; clone size: -; J gene: TRBJ2-1; CDR3 protein: CASSTGTSGSNEQFF; CDR3 DNA: TGTGCCAGCAGCACAGGGACTAGCGGGAGCAATGAGCAGTTCTTC
D gene: -; V gene: TRBV9; clone size: -; J gene: TRBJ2-5; CDR3 protein: CASSVGIGQLKETQYF; CDR3 DNA: TGTGCCAGCAGCGTAGGTATCGGACAGTTGAAAGAGACCCAGTACTTC
D gene: -; V gene: TRBV5-6; clone size: -; J gene: TRBJ1-1; CDR3 protein: CASRGGGVRNNDTEAFF; CDR3 DNA: TGTGCCAGCAGAGGGGGAGGGGTAAGGAATAATGACACTGAAGCTTTCTTT
D gene: TRBD2; V gene: TRBV5-4; clone size: once; J gene: TRBJ2-5; CDR3 protein: CASSLGTSGGRKETQYF; CDR3 DNA: TGTGCCAGCAGCTTGGGGACGAGCGGGGGGCGAAAAGAGACCCAGTACTTC
D gene: TRBD1; V gene: TRBV12-5; clone size: -; J gene: TRBJ2-3; CDR3 protein: CASGGQITDTQYF; CDR3 DNA: TGTGCTAGTGGGGGACAGATCACAGATACGCAGTATTTT
D gene: TRBD1; V gene: TRBV11-2; clone size: -; J gene: TRBJ1-1; CDR3 protein: CASSLLAGGVFRDTEAFF; CDR3 DNA: TGTGCCAGCAGCTTATTGGCAGGGGGCGTTTTCCGGGACACTGAAGCTTTCTTT
D gene: TRBD1; V gene: TRBV6-5; clone size: -; J gene: TRBJ2-5; CDR3 protein: CASRNTGEETQYF; CDR3 DNA: TGTGCCAGCAGGAACACAGGGGAAGAGACCCAGTACTTC
D gene: -; V gene: TRBV7-8; clone size: once; J gene: TRBJ2-5; CDR3 protein: CASTILYAGEGQETQYF; CDR3 DNA: TGTGCCAGCACCATCTTGTATGCAGGGGAAGGTCAAGAGACCCAGTACTTC
D gene: -; V gene: TRBV21-1; clone size: -; J gene: TRBJ2-5; CDR3 protein: CASSLRKREYQETQYF; CDR3 DNA: TGTGCCAGCAGCCTCCGGAAAAGGGAGTACCAAGAGACCCAGTACTTC
D gene: -; V gene: TRBV29-1; clone size: -; J gene: TRBJ1-6; CDR3 protein: CSVQAGQPGSPLHF; CDR3 DNA: TGCAGCGTCCAAGCCGGTCAGCCGGGTTCACCCCTCCACTTT
D gene: -; V gene: TRBV4-1; clone size: -; J gene: TRBJ2-1; CDR3 protein: CASSQDYWYEQFF; CDR3 DNA: TGCGCCAGCAGCCAAGACTATTGGTATGAGCAGTTCTTC
D gene: TRBD1; V gene: TRBV19; clone size: -; J gene: TRBJ2-3; CDR3 protein: CASSTGTGAPDTQYF; CDR3 DNA: TGTGCCAGTAGTACCGGGACAGGGGCCCCAGATACGCAGTATTTT
D gene: -; V gene: TRBV19; clone size: -; J gene: TRBJ2-7; CDR3 protein: CASSRWQNYEQYF; CDR3 DNA: TGTGCCAGTAGTAGGTGGCAGAACTACGAGCAGTACTTC
D gene: TRBD1; V gene: TRBV19; clone size: -; J gene: TRBJ1-6; CDR3 protein: CATEDRSSYNSPLHF; CDR3 DNA: TGTGCCACCGAGGACAGGAGCTCCTATAATTCACCCCTCCACTTT
D gene: TRBD2; V gene: TRBV29-1; clone size: -; J gene: TRBJ2-6; CDR3 protein: CSVGRCRGDFVGGANVLTF; CDR3 DNA: TGCAGCGTTGGAAGGTGTCGGGGGGACTTTGTAGGTGGGGCCAACGTCCTGACTTTC
D gene: TRBD1; V gene: TRBV5-4; clone size: few; J gene: TRBJ2-5; CDR3 protein: CASSLAGMTGSETQYF; CDR3 DNA: TGTGCCAGCAGCTTGGCAGGGATGACAGGGTCCGAGACCCAGTACTTC
D gene: TRBD1; V gene: TRBV30; clone size: -; J gene: TRBJ1-2; CDR3 protein: CAWEGAPRGYTF; CDR3 DNA: TGTGCCTGGGAGGGGGCGCCTAGGGGCTACACCTTC
D gene: TRBD2; V gene: TRBV27; clone size: -; J gene: TRBJ2-1; CDR3 protein: CASSLGASRTSEVYNEQFF; CDR3 DNA: TGTGCCAGCAGTTTGGGGGCCTCCCGGACTAGCGAAGTATACAATGAGCAGTTCTTC
D gene: -; V gene: TRBV4-2; clone size: -; J gene: TRBJ2-7; CDR3 protein: CASSQGGETDEQYF; CDR3 DNA: TGTGCCAGCAGCCAAGGGGGGGAGACCGACGAGCAGTACTTC
D gene: -; V gene: TRBV5-4; clone size: -; J gene: TRBJ1-2; CDR3 protein: CASSLDVSGGYTF; CDR3 DNA: TGTGCCAGCAGCTTGGACGTATCAGGCGGCTACACCTTC
D gene: -; V gene: TRBV9; clone size: once; J gene: TRBJ2-7; CDR3 protein: CASSVGGGGPYEQYF; CDR3 DNA: TGTGCCAGCAGCGTAGGAGGCGGGGGCCCCTACGAGCAGTACTTC
D gene: -; V gene: TRBV7-2; clone size: -; J gene: TRBJ1-2; CDR3 protein: CASSFVGRDGYTF; CDR3 DNA: TGTGCCAGCAGCTTCGTTGGGAGGGATGGCTACACCTTC
D gene: -; V gene: TRBV7-8; clone size: once; J gene: TRBJ1-5; CDR3 protein: CASSRGASNQPQHF; CDR3 DNA: TGTGCCAGCAGCCGCGGGGCTAGCAATCAGCCCCAGCATTTT
D gene: -; V gene: TRBV19; clone size: -; J gene: TRBJ2-2; CDR3 protein: CATKMGRNTGELFF; CDR3 DNA: TGTGCCACCAAGATGGGGAGAAACACCGGGGAGCTGTTTTTT
D gene: TRBD1; V gene: TRBV7-9; clone size: -; J gene: TRBJ1-1; CDR3 protein: CASSLARGTGNTEAFF; CDR3 DNA: TGTGCCAGCAGCTTAGCGCGGGGGACAGGGAACACTGAAGCTTTCTTT
D gene: TRBD1; V gene: TRBV27; clone size: -; J gene: TRBJ2-6; CDR3 protein: CASSLLGQGATGANVLTF; CDR3 DNA: TGTGCCAGCAGTTTACTGGGACAGGGGGCAACTGGGGCCAACGTCCTGACTTTC
D gene: -; V gene: TRBV7-2; clone size: -; J gene: TRBJ2-2; CDR3 protein: CASARSFTGELFF; CDR3 DNA: TGTGCCAGCGCGAGGTCCTTCACCGGGGAGCTGTTTTTT
D gene: -; V gene: TRBV7-6; clone size: -; J gene: TRBJ1-1; CDR3 protein: CASSSTGGGTEAFF; CDR3 DNA: TGTGCCAGCAGCTCCACCGGGGGTGGCACTGAAGCTTTCTTT
D gene: -; V gene: TRBV7-7; clone size: -; J gene: TRBJ2-7; CDR3 protein: CASSLDTGREQYF; CDR3 DNA: TGTGCTAGCAGCTTAGATACAGGTCGCGAGCAGTACTTC
D gene: -; V gene: TRBV6-6; clone size: -; J gene: TRBJ1-1; CDR3 protein: CASSYGGGFTEAFF; CDR3 DNA: TGTGCCAGCAGTTACGGTGGGGGCTTCACTGAAGCTTTCTTT